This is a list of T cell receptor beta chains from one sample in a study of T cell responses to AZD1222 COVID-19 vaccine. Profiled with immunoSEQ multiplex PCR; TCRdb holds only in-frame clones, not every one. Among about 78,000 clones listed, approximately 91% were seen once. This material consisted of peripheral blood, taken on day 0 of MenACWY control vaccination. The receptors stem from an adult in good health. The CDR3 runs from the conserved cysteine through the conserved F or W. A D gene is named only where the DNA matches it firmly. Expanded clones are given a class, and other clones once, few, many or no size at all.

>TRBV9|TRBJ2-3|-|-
TGTGCCAGCAGCGTAGGGCCCAGGGATACGCAGTATTTT
CASSVGPRDTQYF
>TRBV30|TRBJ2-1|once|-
TGTGCCTGGAGTCCATCAGGGAATGAGCAGTTCTTC
CAWSPSGNEQFF
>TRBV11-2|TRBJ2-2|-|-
TGTGCCAGCAGCTTGAAGTATACCGGGGAGCTGTTTTTT
CASSLKYTGELFF
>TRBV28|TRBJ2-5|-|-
TGTGCCAGCAGTTTTAGGGCAGAAGAGACCCAGTACTTC
CASSFRAEETQYF
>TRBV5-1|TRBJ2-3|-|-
TGCGCCAGCAGCTTGGCCGAGGGGGACGCAGATACGCAGTATTTT
CASSLAEGDADTQYF
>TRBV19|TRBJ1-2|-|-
TGTGCCAGTAGTATAGATCAAGGCACACCAAATTATGGCTACACCTTC
CASSIDQGTPNYGYTF
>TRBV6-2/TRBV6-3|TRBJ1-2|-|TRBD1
TGTGCCAGCAGTTACAACAGGGGGCTCTGGGGCTACACCTTC
CASSYNRGLWGYTF
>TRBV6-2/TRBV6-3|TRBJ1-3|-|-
TGTGCCAGCAGTATCCGGGACTACAACACCATGTATTTT
CASSIRDYNTMYF
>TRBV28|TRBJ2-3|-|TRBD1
TGTGCCAGCAGTGCGACAGGGGTCACAGATACGCAGTATTTT
CASSATGVTDTQYF
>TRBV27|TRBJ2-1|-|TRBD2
TGTGCCAGCAGTGCCGGACTAGCGGGGGGCTACAATGAGCAGTTCTTC
CASSAGLAGGYNEQFF
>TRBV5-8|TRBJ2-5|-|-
TGTGCCAGCAGCGGGCGGCTCTGGGGGGGCCCCCAAGAGACCCAGTACTTC
CASSGRLWGGPQETQYF
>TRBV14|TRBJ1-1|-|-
TGTGCCAGCAGTTTTGACAGGAACACTGAAGCTTTCTTT
CASSFDRNTEAFF
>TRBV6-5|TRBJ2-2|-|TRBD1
TGTGCCAGCAGTTCGGGACAGCTCCTGAACACCGGGGAGCTGTTTTTT
CASSSGQLLNTGELFF
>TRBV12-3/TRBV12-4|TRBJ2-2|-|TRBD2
TGTGCCAGCAGATTAGCGGGGGCCGGGGAGCTGTTTTTT
CASRLAGAGELFF
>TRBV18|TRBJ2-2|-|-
TGTGCCAGCTCACCAGCTAGCAGTCTAACGGCCGGGGAGCTGTTTTTT
CASSPASSLTAGELFF
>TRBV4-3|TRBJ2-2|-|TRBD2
TGCGCCAGCAGCCCGGGAGGTGGCTTGAAGAACACCGGGGAGCTGTTTTTT
CASSPGGGLKNTGELFF